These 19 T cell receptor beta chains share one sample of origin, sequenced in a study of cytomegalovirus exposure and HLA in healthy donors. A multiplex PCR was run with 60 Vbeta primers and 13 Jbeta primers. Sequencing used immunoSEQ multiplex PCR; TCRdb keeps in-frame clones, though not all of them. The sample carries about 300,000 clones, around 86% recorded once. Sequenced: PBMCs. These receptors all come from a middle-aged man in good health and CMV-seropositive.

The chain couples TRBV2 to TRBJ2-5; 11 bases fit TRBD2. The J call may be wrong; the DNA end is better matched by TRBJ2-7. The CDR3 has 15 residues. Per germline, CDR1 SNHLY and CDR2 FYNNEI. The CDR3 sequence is CASSETSGRAYEQYF. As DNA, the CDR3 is TGTGCCAGCAGTGAAACTAGCGGGAGAGCCTACGAGCAGTACTTC.

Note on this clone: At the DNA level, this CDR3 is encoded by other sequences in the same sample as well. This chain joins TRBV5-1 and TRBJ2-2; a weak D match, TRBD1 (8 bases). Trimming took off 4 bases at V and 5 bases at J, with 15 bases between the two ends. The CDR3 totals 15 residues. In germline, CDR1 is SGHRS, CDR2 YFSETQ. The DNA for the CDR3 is TGCGCCAGCAGCCTCGGACAGGGAGGGACCGGGGAGCTGTTTTTT. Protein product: CASSLGQGGTGELFF.

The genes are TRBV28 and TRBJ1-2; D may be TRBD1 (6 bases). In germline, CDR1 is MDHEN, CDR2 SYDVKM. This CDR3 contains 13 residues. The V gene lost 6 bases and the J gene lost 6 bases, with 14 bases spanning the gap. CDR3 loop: CASSGGPSDGYTF. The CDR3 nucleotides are TGTGCCAGCAGCGGGGGGCCGAGCGATGGCTACACCTTC.

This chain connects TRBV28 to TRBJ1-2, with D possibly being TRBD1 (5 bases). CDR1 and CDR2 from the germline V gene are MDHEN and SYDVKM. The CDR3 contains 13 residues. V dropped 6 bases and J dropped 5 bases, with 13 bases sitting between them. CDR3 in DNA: TGTGCCAGCAGAGACAGCACCTTATATGGCTACACCTTC. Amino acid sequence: CASRDSTLYGYTF.

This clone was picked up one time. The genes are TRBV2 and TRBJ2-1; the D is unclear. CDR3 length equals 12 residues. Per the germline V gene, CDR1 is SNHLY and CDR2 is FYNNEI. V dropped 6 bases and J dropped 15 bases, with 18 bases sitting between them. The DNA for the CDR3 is TGTGCCAGCAGCCCCAGCCTAGATATTTGGTTCTTC. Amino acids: CASSPSLDIWFF.

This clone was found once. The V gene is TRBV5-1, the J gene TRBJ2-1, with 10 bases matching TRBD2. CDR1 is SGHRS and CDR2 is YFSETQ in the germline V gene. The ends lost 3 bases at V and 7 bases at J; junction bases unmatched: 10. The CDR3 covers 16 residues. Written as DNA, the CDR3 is TGCGCCAGCAGCTCTCTCAGCGGGAGGGCCTCGAATGAGCAGTTCTTC. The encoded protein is CASSSLSGRASNEQFF.

CDR3 sequence (DNA): TGTGCCACTTCGACAGGTTTAATGAACACTGAAGCTTTCTTT. It is translated as CATSTGLMNTEAFF. The V and J genes are TRBV7-2 and TRBJ1-1; D perhaps matches TRBD1 (6 bases). CDR1 and CDR2 from the germline V gene are SGHTA and FQGNSA. The V end lost 10 bases, the J end lost 0 bases, and 15 bases lay between the germline ends. The CDR3 length is 14 residues.

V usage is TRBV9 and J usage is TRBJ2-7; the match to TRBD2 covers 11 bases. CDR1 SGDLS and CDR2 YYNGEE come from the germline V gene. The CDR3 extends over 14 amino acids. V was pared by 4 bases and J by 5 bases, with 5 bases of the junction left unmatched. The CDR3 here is CASSILAGEDEQYF. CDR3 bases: TGTGCCAGCAGCATACTAGCGGGAGAAGACGAGCAGTACTTC.

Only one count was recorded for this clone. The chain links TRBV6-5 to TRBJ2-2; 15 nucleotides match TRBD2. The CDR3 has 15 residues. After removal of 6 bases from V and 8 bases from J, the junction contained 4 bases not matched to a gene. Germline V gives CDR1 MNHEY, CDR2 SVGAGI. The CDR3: CASRRTSGRGGELFF. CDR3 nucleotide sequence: TGTGCCAGCAGAAGGACTAGCGGGAGGGGTGGGGAGCTGTTTTTT.

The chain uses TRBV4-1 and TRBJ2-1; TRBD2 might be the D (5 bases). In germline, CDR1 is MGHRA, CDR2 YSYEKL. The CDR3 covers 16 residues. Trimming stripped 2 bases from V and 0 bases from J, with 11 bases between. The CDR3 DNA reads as TGCGCCAGCAGCCAACGTGTCGGGGACTCCTACAATGAGCAGTTCTTC. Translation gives CASSQRVGDSYNEQFF.

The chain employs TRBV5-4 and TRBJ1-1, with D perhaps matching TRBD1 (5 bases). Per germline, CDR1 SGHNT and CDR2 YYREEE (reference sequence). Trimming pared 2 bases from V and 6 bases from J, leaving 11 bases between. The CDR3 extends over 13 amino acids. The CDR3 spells CASSFRVSSEAFF. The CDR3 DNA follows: TGTGCCAGCAGCTTCAGGGTTTCCTCTGAAGCTTTCTTT.

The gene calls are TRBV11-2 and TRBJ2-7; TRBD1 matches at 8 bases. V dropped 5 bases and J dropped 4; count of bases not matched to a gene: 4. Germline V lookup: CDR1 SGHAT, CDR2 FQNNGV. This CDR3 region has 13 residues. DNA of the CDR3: TGTGCCAGCAGCCCCCGGACAGGGTACGAGCAGTACTTC. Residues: CASSPRTGYEQYF.

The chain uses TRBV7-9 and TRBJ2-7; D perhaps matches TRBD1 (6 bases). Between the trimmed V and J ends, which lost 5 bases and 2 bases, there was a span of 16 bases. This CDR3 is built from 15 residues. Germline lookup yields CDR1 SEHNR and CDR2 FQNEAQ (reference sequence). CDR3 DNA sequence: TGTGCCAGCAGCACAATTCAGGGGCTCGCCTACGAGCAGTACTTC. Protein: CASSTIQGLAYEQYF.

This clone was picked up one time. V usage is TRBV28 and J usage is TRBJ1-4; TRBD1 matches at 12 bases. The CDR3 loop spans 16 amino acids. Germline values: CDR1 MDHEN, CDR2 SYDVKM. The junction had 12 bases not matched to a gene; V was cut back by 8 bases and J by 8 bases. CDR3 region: CASAWGGTGGREKLFF. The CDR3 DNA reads TGTGCCAGCGCGTGGGGCGGGACAGGGGGCCGGGAAAAACTGTTTTTT.

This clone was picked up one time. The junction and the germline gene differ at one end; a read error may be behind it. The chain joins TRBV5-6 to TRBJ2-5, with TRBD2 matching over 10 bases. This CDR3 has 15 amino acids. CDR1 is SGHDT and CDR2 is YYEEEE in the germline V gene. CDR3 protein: CASSLTSGKQEAQYF. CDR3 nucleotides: TGTGCCAGCAGCTTGACTAGCGGGAAACAAGAGGCCCAGTACTTC.

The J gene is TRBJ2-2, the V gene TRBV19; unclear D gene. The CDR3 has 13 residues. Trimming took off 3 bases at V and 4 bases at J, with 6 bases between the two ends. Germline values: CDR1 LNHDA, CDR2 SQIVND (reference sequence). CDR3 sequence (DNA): TGTGCCAGTAGTATCAGTGGCACCGGGGAGCTGTTTTTT. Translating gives CASSISGTGELFF.

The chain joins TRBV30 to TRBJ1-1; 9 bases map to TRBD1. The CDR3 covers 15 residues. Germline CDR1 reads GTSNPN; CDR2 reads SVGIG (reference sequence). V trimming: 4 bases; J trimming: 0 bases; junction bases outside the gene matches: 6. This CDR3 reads CAWNPGTGMNTEAFF. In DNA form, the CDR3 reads TGTGCCTGGAACCCCGGGACAGGGATGAACACTGAAGCTTTCTTT.

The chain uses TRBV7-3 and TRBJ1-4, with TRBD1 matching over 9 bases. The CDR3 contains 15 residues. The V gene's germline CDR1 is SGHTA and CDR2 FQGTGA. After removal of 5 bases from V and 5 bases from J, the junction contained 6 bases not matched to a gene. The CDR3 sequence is CASSAGTGRNEKLFF. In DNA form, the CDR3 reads TGTGCCAGCAGCGCAGGGACAGGGAGGAATGAAAAACTGTTTTTT.

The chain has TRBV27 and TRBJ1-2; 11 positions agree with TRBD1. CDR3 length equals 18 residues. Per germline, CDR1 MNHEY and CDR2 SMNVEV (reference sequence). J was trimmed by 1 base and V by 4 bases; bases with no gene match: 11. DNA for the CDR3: TGTGCCAGCAGTTCATATGGACAGGGGGCCGCCCTTAACTATGGCTACACCTTC. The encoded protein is CASSSYGQGAALNYGYTF.